A single sample gave rise to the 23 T cell receptor beta chains below, sequenced in a study of blood T cell repertoires in COVID-19. Libraries were prepared by immunoSEQ multiplex PCR; TCRdb keeps only in-frame clonotypes and omits some of them. The sample records some 74,000 clones, 80% being singletons. Material for sequencing was peripheral blood. The receptors shown here come from a human donor in a cohort sampled during active COVID-19.

The V and J genes are TRBV7-8 and TRBJ2-5, with 7 positions matching TRBD2. V trimming: 8 bases; J trimming: 7 bases; junction bases outside the gene matches: 22. CDR1 and CDR2 (germline): SGHVS, FQNEAQ. CDR3 size: 17 residues. The chain's CDR3 is CASGRGPSGSHEGTQYF. CDR3 coding DNA: TGTGCCAGCGGAAGGGGCCCTAGCGGATCTCACGAGGGGACCCAGTACTTC.

V and J are TRBV7-3 and TRBJ2-1; 7 bases map to TRBD1. Trimming at V came to 2 bases and at J to 8 bases, leaving 6 bases not matched to a gene. The length of the CDR3 is 14 residues. Germline assignment: CDR1 SGHTA and CDR2 FQGTGA. The CDR3, as DNA: TGTGCCAGCAGCTTAGACAGGGCGGTGGATGAGCAGTTCTTC. This sequence encodes CASSLDRAVDEQFF.

V and J are TRBV6-1 and TRBJ1-2; TRBD1 is a possible D gene (6 bases). The germline V and J ends were trimmed by 0 bases and 4 bases, with 9 bases remaining between them. The germline V gene has CDR1 MNHNS and CDR2 SASEGT. The CDR3 is 14 residues long. The CDR3 DNA reads TGTGCCAGCAGTGAAGCGGGACATCTCTATGGCTACACCTTC. This encodes CASSEAGHLYGYTF.

J is TRBJ2-3 and V is TRBV5-1, with D unclear. The CDR3 has 15 amino acids. With 5 bases removed from V and 1 base from J, the gap between germline ends came to 14 bases. Looked up from germline, CDR1 is SGHRS and CDR2 is YFSETQ. CDR3 region: CASSSTGQRTDTQYF. DNA for the CDR3: TGCGCCAGCAGTTCCACTGGGCAACGCACAGATACGCAGTATTTT.

This chain joins TRBV2 and TRBJ2-7; 7 bases line up with TRBD1. V gave up 9 bases and J gave up 1 base; unmatched junction bases: 18. Looked up from germline, CDR1 is SNHLY and CDR2 is FYNNEI. This CDR3 comprises 17 residues. CDR3 region: CASAGGQNLHNSYEQYF. The CDR3 bases are TGTGCCAGTGCTGGGGGACAGAACCTACATAATTCCTACGAGCAGTACTTC.

J is TRBJ2-1 and V is TRBV21-1; the listed D gene, TRBD2, was not tested against the DNA. TRBV21-1 is classified as a pseudogene. CDR3 length: 15 amino acids. CDR3 DNA sequence: TGTGCCAGCAGGCTGGGACTAGCGGGTTACAATGAGCAGTTCTTC. Its translation is CASRLGLAGYNEQFF.

This clone occurred a few times. The chain recombines TRBV2 with TRBJ2-7; 10 bases are shared with TRBD2. Germline V gene sequence: CDR1 SNHLY, CDR2 FYNNEI. The junction had 6 bases not matched to a gene; V was cut back by 0 bases and J by 1 base. This CDR3 has 17 residues. The CDR3 sequence: CASSEAQLAGRSYEQYV. CDR3 bases: TGTGCCAGCAGTGAAGCGCAACTAGCGGGAAGGTCCTACGAGCAGTACGTC.

This rearrangement joins TRBV5-1 to TRBJ2-3; TRBD2 aligns across 12 bases. The V and J ends lost 0 bases and 2 bases, in that order; junction bases with no gene match: 4. Germline V CDR1 and CDR2: SGHRS, YFSETQ. The CDR3 is made up of 17 amino acids. The CDR3 sequence is CASSLARTSGNTDTQYF. CDR3 in DNA: TGCGCCAGCAGCTTGGCCCGGACTAGCGGGAACACAGATACGCAGTATTTT.

V is TRBV27 and J is TRBJ1-5; D might be TRBD1 (6 bases). V gave up 6 bases and J gave up 2 bases, with 8 bases separating them. CDR1 and CDR2 (germline): MNHEY, SMNVEV (reference sequence). The CDR3 is made up of 13 amino acids. As DNA, the CDR3 is TGTGCCAGCAGCTGGGGGCGCAATCAGCCCCAGCATTTT. Amino acids: CASSWGRNQPQHF.

The V call is TRBV18, the J call TRBJ2-7; perhaps TRBD1 as D (5 bases). Germline V gives CDR1 KGHSH, CDR2 LQKENI. The V gene lost 3 bases and the J gene lost 6 bases, with 9 bases spanning the gap. The CDR3 length is 12 residues. CDR3 amino acids: CASSPMGLEQYF. CDR3 bases: TGTGCCAGCTCACCGATGGGGCTCGAGCAGTACTTC.

This clone was observed a single time. V is TRBV19 and J is TRBJ1-2; 7 bases match TRBD1. The length of the CDR3 is 13 residues. Looked up from germline, CDR1 is LNHDA and CDR2 is SQIVND (reference sequence). The V segment lost 6 bases and the J segment 4 bases; nucleotides outside the gene matches: 5. The CDR3: CASRPGQLYGYTF. The CDR3 coding sequence is TGTGCCAGTAGGCCGGGACAGCTCTATGGCTACACCTTC.

This clone has just one count. V usage is TRBV9 and J usage is TRBJ1-4, with TRBD1 identical over 7 bases. J lost 7 bases, V lost 4 bases, and 10 bases had no gene match. The germline V gene has CDR1 SGDLS and CDR2 YYNGEE. This CDR3 spans 15 amino acids. Here the CDR3 DNA reads TGTGCCAGCAGCCCTTCGCAGGGGGGCTTTGAAAAACTGTTTTTT. It codes for CASSPSQGGFEKLFF.

The CDR3 protein is CASSQGQGLNTEAFF. CDR3 in DNA: TGTGCCAGCTCACAGGGACAGGGGCTGAACACTGAAGCTTTCTTT. This sequence joins TRBV18 and TRBJ1-1; 10 nucleotides agree with TRBD1. The CDR3 runs 15 residues. The J segment lost 0 bases and the V segment lost 4 bases, leaving 2 bases of the junction unmatched. The germline gives CDR1 KGHSH, CDR2 LQKENI.

The chain joins TRBV2 to TRBJ1-2, with D unclear. V was trimmed by 3 bases and J by 4 bases, leaving 12 bases between them. This CDR3 region has 14 residues. The germline V gene encodes CDR1 SNHLY and CDR2 FYNNEI. CDR3 sequence: CASSDLSSSYGYTF. The CDR3 DNA reads as TGTGCCAGCAGTGATCTTAGCAGTTCCTATGGCTACACCTTC.

The V call is TRBV5-1, the J call TRBJ2-2; 9 bases map to TRBD2. The CDR3 loop spans 17 amino acids. From germline, CDR1 is SGHRS and CDR2 YFSETQ. V lost 1 base and J lost 4; bases outside the gene matches: 8. The CDR3 nucleotides are TGCGCCAGCAGCTTGCAACCTAGCGGGGCGGGCACCGGGGAGCTGTTTTTT. It codes for CASSLQPSGAGTGELFF.

This clone has more than one count but fewer than ten. The chain joins TRBV7-3 to TRBJ1-1; D remains unclear. V was cut by 4 bases and J by 3 bases, with 9 bases left in between. Germline V lookup: CDR1 SGHTA, CDR2 FQGTGA. The CDR3 is 13 amino acids. CDR3 region: CASSWEADTEAFF. The DNA for the CDR3 is TGTGCCAGCAGCTGGGAGGCCGACACTGAAGCTTTCTTT.

The J gene is TRBJ2-4, the V gene TRBV3-1 (or the pseudogene TRBV3-2); 7 bases map to TRBD2. CDR1 is LGHDT and CDR2 is YNNKEL in the germline V gene (reference sequence). J gave up 3 bases and V 4 bases, and 12 bases lay outside the gene matches. The CDR3 has 17 residues. The DNA of the CDR3 is TGTGCCAGCAGCCTCGGGAGGCGGGCGGTGGGCAAAAACATTCAGTACTTC. It codes for CASSLGRRAVGKNIQYF.

This clone was picked up a small number of times. The rearrangement uses TRBV2 and TRBJ1-5, with a weak D call TRBD1 (5 bases). Germline lookup yields CDR1 SNHLY and CDR2 FYNNEI. V dropped 3 bases and J dropped 7 bases, with 13 bases sitting between them. The CDR3 has 14 residues. CDR3 coding DNA: TGTGCCAGCAGTGAGGCGTGGGGGGAGCAGCCCCAGCATTTT. Amino acid sequence: CASSEAWGEQPQHF.

The rearrangement links TRBV11-3 to TRBJ1-1, with 10 bases that match TRBD1. Trimming at V came to 5 bases and at J to 3 bases, leaving 18 bases not matched to a gene. The length of the CDR3 is 19 residues. Germline CDR1 and CDR2: SGHNT and YENEEA. CDR3 in DNA: TGTGCCAGCAGCCGAAATACCGGGACAGGGGTTCGTAGCGACACTGAAGCTTTCTTT. Residues: CASSRNTGTGVRSDTEAFF.

The chain uses TRBV10-1 and TRBJ1-5; 8 bases match TRBD1. V lost 8 bases and J lost 4; bases outside the gene matches: 4. The CDR3 covers 13 residues. CDR1 and CDR2 (germline): WNHNN, SYGVQD (reference sequence). This CDR3 is CASGTGGNQPQHF. The CDR3 bases are TGCGCCAGCGGGACAGGTGGTAATCAGCCCCAGCATTTT.

The genes are TRBV7-9 and TRBJ2-5; TRBD1 matches 7 bases. V shed 0 bases and J 3 bases; nucleotides not matched to a gene: 4. Germline V gene data show CDR1 as SEHNR and CDR2 as FQNEAQ (reference sequence). The CDR3 has 15 amino acids. The CDR3 DNA follows: TGTGCCAGCAGCTTAGCGGGGACAGCGGAAGAGACCCAGTACTTC. Protein product: CASSLAGTAEETQYF.

The gene calls are TRBV2 and TRBJ1-5, with D unresolved. The CDR3 is 13 amino acids. CDR1 SNHLY and CDR2 FYNNEI come from the germline V gene. V lost 2 bases to trimming and J lost 6 bases, with 8 bases between them. CDR3 DNA sequence: TGTGCCAGCAGTGAATATCCCCGTCAGCCCCAGCATTTT. Translating it yields CASSEYPRQPQHF.

This clone showed up just once. The CDR3 nucleotides are TGTGCCAGCAGTGAAGCGCTTAGCTATGGCTACACCTTC. Translating it yields CASSEALSYGYTF. The gene calls are TRBV6-1 and TRBJ1-2, with D hard to call. The CDR3 covers 13 residues. Per germline, CDR1 MNHNS and CDR2 SASEGT. V was trimmed by 0 bases and J by 4 bases, leaving 6 bases between them.